Below, 17 T cell receptor beta chains from the same sample are listed, as sequenced in a study of graft-versus-host responses after intestinal transplantation. Generated by immunoSEQ multiplex PCR, the TCRdb table keeps only in-frame clones and is missing some. The repertoire holds around 110,000 clones, with 90% as singletons. These receptors lack a known antigen. Sample: unstimulated CD4+ T cells sorted from spleen or lymph node cells, taken before intestinal transplant. These receptors were obtained from a human donor who received an intestinal transplant.

The chain combines TRBV6-5 with TRBJ2-1; weak D call: TRBD2 (5 bases). The germline V and J ends were trimmed by 8 bases and 7 bases, with 21 bases remaining between them. The CDR3 sequence is 15 residues long. Germline-derived CDR1 and CDR2 are MNHEY and SVGAGI. The CDR3 protein is CASGRFGDEGNEQFF. For the CDR3, the DNA is TGTGCCAGCGGGCGGTTCGGGGATGAGGGAAATGAGCAGTTCTTC.

This chain uses TRBV5-1 with TRBJ1-1; weak D call: TRBD1 (5 bases). CDR1 and CDR2 (germline): SGHRS, YFSETQ. The length of the CDR3 is 14 residues. Trimming stripped 4 bases from V and 7 bases from J, with 17 bases between. The CDR3 region has the DNA TGCGCCAGCAGCGGCCTTTCGGGGGGGGGTGAAGCTTTCTTT. It is translated as CASSGLSGGGEAFF.

Here the CDR3 reads CATGEGGTEAFF. CDR3 in DNA: TGTGCCACAGGGGAGGGGGGCACTGAAGCTTTCTTT. V is TRBV6-5 and J is TRBJ1-1; D is perhaps TRBD1 (6 bases). Between the trimmed V and J ends, which lost 10 bases and 4 bases, there was a span of 13 bases. From germline, CDR1 is MNHEY and CDR2 SVGAGI. CDR3 length equals 12 residues.

The V call is TRBV29-1, the J call TRBJ1-1; tentative D call: TRBD1 (5 bases). The CDR3 has 13 amino acids. The germline CDR1 and CDR2 sequences are SQVTM and ANQGSEA. V lost 4 bases and J 3 bases, leaving 12 bases between the germline ends. This CDR3 reads CSVVPQGDTEAFF. In nucleotides, the CDR3 is TGCAGCGTTGTTCCTCAAGGGGACACTGAAGCTTTCTTT.

The rearrangement uses TRBV10-3 and TRBJ1-1; no definite D call. Trimming left V 11 bases short and J 0 bases short, with 13 bases between. The CDR3 consists of 13 residues. Germline CDR1 and CDR2: ENHRY and SYGVKD. CDR3 in amino acids: CAVSGILNTEAFF. CDR3 sequence (DNA): TGTGCCGTCTCCGGGATTCTGAACACTGAAGCTTTCTTT.

This rearrangement joins TRBV7-2 to TRBJ2-1, with unresolved D. V was trimmed by 4 bases and J by 8 bases, leaving 15 bases between them. The CDR3 extends over 14 amino acids. Germline CDR1 and CDR2: SGHTA and FQGNSA. The CDR3 DNA reads TGTGCCAGCAGCTCCCGCCAGGATTTCGATGAGCAGTTCTTC. Translation: CASSSRQDFDEQFF.

The V call is TRBV5-4, the J call TRBJ2-5; 10 nucleotides agree with TRBD1. With 4 bases clipped from V and 5 bases from J, the junction kept 8 bases outside the gene matches. The V gene's germline CDR1 is SGHNT and CDR2 YYREEE (reference sequence). The CDR3 loop spans 15 amino acids. CDR3 nucleotides: TGTGCCAGCAGCCTGAGACCGGGACAGGGGGAGACCCAGTACTTC. Its translation: CASSLRPGQGETQYF.

This sequence joins TRBV7-9 and TRBJ1-1, with 7 bases lining up with TRBD1. The germline V gene has CDR1 SEHNR and CDR2 FQNEAQ (reference sequence). Trimming took 4 bases from V and 3 from J; bases not matched to a gene: 8. The CDR3 has 15 residues. CDR3 DNA sequence: TGTGCCAGCAGCTCCGTGACAGGGATTGACACTGAAGCTTTCTTT. Protein sequence: CASSSVTGIDTEAFF. The variable domain in full, with the rest retrieved from reference TRBV7-9 and TRBJ1-1, is DTGVSQNPRHKITKRGQNVTFRCDPISEHNRLYWYRQTLGQGPEFLTYFQNEAQLEKSRLLSDRFSAERPKGSFSTLEIQRTEQGDSAMYLCASSSVTGIDTEAFFGQGTRLTVV.

This chain links TRBV5-6 with TRBJ2-6; D might be TRBD1 (5 bases). This CDR3 region has 13 residues. V shed 5 bases and J shed 2 bases, with 5 bases lying between them. Germline CDR1 SGHDT, CDR2 YYEEEE. The CDR3, as DNA: TGTGCCAGCAGGACAGCTGGGGCCAACGTCCTGACTTTC. This encodes CASRTAGANVLTF. Based on the CDR3 plus reference TRBV5-6 and TRBJ2-6, the full variable domain is DAGVTQSPTHLIKTRGQQVTLRCSPKSGHDTVSWYQQALGQGPQFIFQYYEEEERQRGNFPDRFSGHQFPNYSSELNVNALLLGDSALYLCASRTAGANVLTFGAGSRLTVL.

The chain carries TRBV5-1 and TRBJ1-1, with TRBD1 matching 7 bases. V shed 1 base, J shed 6 bases, and the junction held 9 bases outside the gene matches. Germline CDR1 and CDR2: SGHRS and YFSETQ. The CDR3 has 15 amino acids. In DNA form, the CDR3 reads TGCGCCAGCAGCTTGAGACAGGGAATTGGCTCTGAAGCTTTCTTT. It encodes CASSLRQGIGSEAFF.

This clone was seen only once. J is TRBJ2-2 and V is TRBV10-1; TRBD2 is a possible D gene (5 bases). Trimming cost V 2 bases and J 4 bases, with 11 bases left between them. Germline V gene data show CDR1 as WNHNN and CDR2 as SYGVQD (reference sequence). The CDR3 sequence is 15 residues long. CDR3 bases: TGCGCCAGCAGTGAGCGTGGACGGGGCACCGGGGAGCTGTTTTTT. Translation: CASSERGRGTGELFF.

Concerning this clone: Different DNA sequences within this sample yield the same CDR3. The rearrangement joins TRBV6-5 to TRBJ2-2, with 8 bases lining up with TRBD1. CDR1 and CDR2 from the germline V gene are MNHEY and SVGAGI. Trimming removed 7 bases from V and 4 bases from J; junction bases left unmatched: 5. CDR3 length: 14 residues. The CDR3 DNA follows: TGTGCCAGCAAAGGGCAGGGGGCCACCGGGGAGCTGTTTTTT. Protein: CASKGQGATGELFF.

This sequence joins TRBV5-1 and TRBJ2-1; tentatively, D is TRBD2 (5 bases). The CDR3 loop spans 15 amino acids. Trimming cost V 2 bases and J 0 bases, with 9 bases left between them. Germline V gives CDR1 SGHRS, CDR2 YFSETQ. DNA of the CDR3: TGCGCCAGCAGCTTAGCGGAAAGCTCCTACAATGAGCAGTTCTTC. This codes for CASSLAESSYNEQFF.

Only one count was recorded for this clone. This rearrangement joins TRBV7-9 to TRBJ1-4; 9 nucleotides agree with TRBD1. This CDR3 has 15 amino acids. The germline CDR1 and CDR2 sequences are SEHNR and FQNEAQ (reference sequence). The J segment lost 5 bases and the V segment lost 4 bases, leaving 5 bases of the junction unmatched. The CDR3 is CASSSSGQGNEKLFF. The CDR3 bases are TGTGCCAGCAGCTCGTCCGGACAGGGGAATGAAAAACTGTTTTTT.

The chain couples TRBV6-6 to TRBJ1-1; 8 bases align to TRBD1. The CDR3 runs 13 residues. Germline CDR1 is MNHNY and CDR2 is SVGAGI (reference sequence). Unmatched junction bases numbered 7, after V lost 6 bases and J lost 7 bases. The CDR3 reads CASRPQGQGEAFF. DNA for the CDR3: TGTGCCAGCAGGCCACAAGGACAGGGTGAAGCTTTCTTT.

The rearrangement joins TRBV14 to TRBJ2-4; no reliable D call. This CDR3 is built from 13 residues. In germline, CDR1 is SGHDN, CDR2 FVKESK. The V end was cut by 0 bases, the J end by 9 bases, with 9 bases between. CDR3 in DNA: TGTGCCAGCAGCCAAGATAGGCGCGGCATTCAGTACTTC. Translated, it gives CASSQDRRGIQYF.

The gene calls are TRBV6-1 and TRBJ2-7, with D perhaps matching TRBD2 (6 bases). The CDR3 has 15 residues. CDR1 is MNHNS, CDR2 SASEGT, per germline. The germline V and J ends were trimmed by 5 bases and 1 base, with 15 bases remaining between them. CDR3 residues: CASSIPPGGSYEQYF. CDR3 DNA: TGTGCCAGCAGTATTCCACCCGGGGGATCCTACGAGCAGTACTTC.